Listed below are T cell receptor beta chains from one sample, sequenced in a study of Ad26.COV2.S vaccination and SARS-CoV-2 variants. Produced via immunoSEQ multiplex PCR; TCRdb's table is partial and in-frame only. The data show 200,000 to 300,000 clones, approximately 88% seen once. The sample in question was peripheral blood, obtained in a trial of Ad26.COV2.S vaccine versus placebo. All receptors derive from a person between 18 and 59 years old who received the Ad26.COV2.S COVID-19 vaccine or a placebo. Both conserved end residues are part of each CDR3. The D gene is left open where the match is weak. Size is omitted from some rows. Given values are once, few, many or a class for expanded clones.

once | . | TRBJ2-5 | TRBV7-8 | CASSLILGPQETQYF | TGTGCCAGCAGCTTAATTTTAGGCCCCCAAGAGACCCAGTACTTC
once | . | TRBJ1-3 | TRBV5-1 | CASSSGVKVDTIYF | TGCGCCAGCAGCTCCGGGGTCAAGGTAGACACCATATATTTT
. | . | TRBJ1-2 | TRBV7-9 | CASSLGFIAYGYTF | TGTGCCAGCAGCTTGGGGTTTATAGCCTATGGCTACACCTTC
. | . | TRBJ1-2 | TRBV6-2/TRBV6-3 | CASSYRTGGGYTF | TGTGCCAGCAGTTACCGGACCGGCGGTGGCTACACCTTC
. | . | TRBJ1-5 | TRBV15 | CATSRGPAGGWEPQHF | TGTGCCACCAGCAGAGGCCCGGCAGGCGGTTGGGAGCCCCAGCATTTT
. | TRBD2 | TRBJ2-1 | TRBV4-1 | CASRLLAGIGNEQFF | TGCGCCAGCAGACTTCTAGCGGGGATTGGGAATGAGCAGTTCTTC
many | . | TRBJ1-5 | TRBV7-2 | CASSEQGAPSEPQHF | TGTGCCAGCAGCGAACAAGGGGCGCCTTCTGAGCCCCAGCATTTT
. | . | TRBJ1-2 | TRBV18 | CASSPLVSIPGEYGYTF | TGTGCCAGCTCACCACTCGTGAGCATTCCAGGGGAATATGGCTACACCTTC
. | . | TRBJ1-2 | TRBV19 | CASSIAASAGPSNYGYTF | TGTGCCAGTAGTATTGCGGCCTCGGCAGGGCCCTCTAACTATGGCTACACCTTC
few | . | TRBJ1-1 | TRBV12-3/TRBV12-4 | CASSLSAGEAFF | TGTGCCAGCAGTTTAAGCGCAGGCGAGGCTTTCTTT
. | TRBD2 | TRBJ2-3 | TRBV5-1 | CASRASGSTDTQYF | TGCGCCAGCAGGGCTAGCGGGAGCACAGATACGCAGTATTTT
. | . | TRBJ1-4 | TRBV5-4 | CASSLDRDVREKLFF | TGTGCCAGCAGCTTGGACCGGGATGTACGCGAAAAACTGTTTTTT
once | TRBD2 | TRBJ2-1 | TRBV7-9 | CASSPRGGTYNEQFF | TGTGCCAGCAGCCCCCGGGGGGGGACCTACAATGAGCAGTTCTTC
. | TRBD2 | TRBJ2-2 | TRBV15 | CATSRVGLAGGYTGELFF | TGTGCCACCAGCAGAGTAGGACTAGCGGGGGGGTACACCGGGGAGCTGTTTTTT
. | . | TRBJ1-4 | TRBV30 | CAWSQTNNEKLFF | TGTGCCTGGAGTCAGACCAATAATGAAAAACTGTTTTTT
. | TRBD1 | TRBJ1-1 | TRBV27 | CASSSRTGSLGRAEAFF | TGTGCCAGCAGTTCACGGACAGGGTCGTTGGGTCGCGCTGAAGCTTTCTTT
. | . | TRBJ1-2 | TRBV11-2 | CASTTADGPNYGYTF | TGTGCCAGCACGACGGCGGACGGTCCTAACTATGGCTACACCTTC
. | . | TRBJ1-6 | TRBV4-3 | CARFPGNQNSPLHF | TGCGCCCGATTCCCGGGAAACCAAAATTCACCCCTCCACTTT
. | . | TRBJ1-1 | TRBV27 | CASQRNTEAFF | TGTGCCAGCCAGCGCAACACTGAAGCTTTCTTT
. | . | TRBJ1-6 | TRBV5-6 | CASSLDLGGKSYNSPLHF | TGTGCCAGCAGCTTGGACTTGGGGGGAAAGTCCTATAATTCACCCCTCCACTTT
. | . | TRBJ1-5 | TRBV10-3 | CAISESRIQYQPQHF | TGTGCCATCAGTGAGTCCCGGATACAGTATCAGCCCCAGCATTTT
. | . | TRBJ2-7 | TRBV29-1 | CSVEEGIEQYF | TGCAGCGTTGAGGAGGGGATCGAGCAGTACTTC
. | TRBD2 | TRBJ2-1 | TRBV30 | CAWNGGRVYNEQFF | TGTGCCTGGAATGGCGGGAGGGTCTACAATGAGCAGTTCTTC